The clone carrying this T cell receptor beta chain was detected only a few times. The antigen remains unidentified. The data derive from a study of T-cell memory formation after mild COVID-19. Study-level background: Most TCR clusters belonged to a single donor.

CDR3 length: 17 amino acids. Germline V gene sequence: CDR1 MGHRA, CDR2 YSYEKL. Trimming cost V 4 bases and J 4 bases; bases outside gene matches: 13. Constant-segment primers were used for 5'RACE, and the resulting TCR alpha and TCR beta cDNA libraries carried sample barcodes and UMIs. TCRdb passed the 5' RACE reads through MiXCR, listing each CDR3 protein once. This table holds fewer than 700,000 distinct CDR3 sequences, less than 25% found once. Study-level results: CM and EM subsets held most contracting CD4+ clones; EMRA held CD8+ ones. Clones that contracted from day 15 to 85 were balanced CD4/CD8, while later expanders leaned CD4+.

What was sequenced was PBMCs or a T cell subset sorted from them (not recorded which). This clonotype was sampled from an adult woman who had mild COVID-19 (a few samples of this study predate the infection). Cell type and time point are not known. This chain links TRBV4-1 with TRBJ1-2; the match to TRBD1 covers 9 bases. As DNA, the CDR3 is TGCGCCAGCAGCCCTCGCACCTGGGACAGGGATGCCTATGGCTACACCTTC. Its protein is CASSPRTWDRDAYGYTF.